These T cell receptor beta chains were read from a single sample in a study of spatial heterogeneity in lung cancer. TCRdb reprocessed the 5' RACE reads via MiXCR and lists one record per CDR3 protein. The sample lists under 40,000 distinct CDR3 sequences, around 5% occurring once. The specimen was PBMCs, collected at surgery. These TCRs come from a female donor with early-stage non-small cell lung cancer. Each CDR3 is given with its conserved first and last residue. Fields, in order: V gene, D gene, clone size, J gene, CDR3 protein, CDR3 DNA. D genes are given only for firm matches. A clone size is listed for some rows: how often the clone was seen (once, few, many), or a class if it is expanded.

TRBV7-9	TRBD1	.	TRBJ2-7	CASSPRDSPSSYEQYF	TGTGCCAGCAGCCCGAGGGACAGCCCTAGCTCCTACGAGCAGTACTTC
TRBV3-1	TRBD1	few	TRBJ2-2	CASSEQGARTGELFF	TGTGCCAGCAGCGAACAGGGGGCGAGGACCGGGGAGCTGTTTTTT
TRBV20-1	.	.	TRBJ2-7	CSASPAVSYEQYF	TGCAGTGCTAGCCCAGCGGTATCCTACGAGCAGTACTTC
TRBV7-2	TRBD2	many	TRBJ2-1	CASSSGGSGGAYNEQFF	TGTGCCAGCAGCTCCGGCGGAAGCGGGGGGGCCTACAATGAGCAGTTCTTC
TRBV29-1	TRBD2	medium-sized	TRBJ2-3	CSVSSGGTDTQYF	TGCAGCGTTTCTAGCGGGGGCACAGATACGCAGTATTTT
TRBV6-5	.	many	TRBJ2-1	CASSYYRGEQFF	TGTGCCAGCAGTTACTACCGCGGTGAGCAGTTCTTC
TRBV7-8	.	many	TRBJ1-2	CASSPRGKDGYTF	TGTGCCAGCAGCCCCCGCGGAAAGGATGGCTACACCTTC
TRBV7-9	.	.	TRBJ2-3	CALVGVSDMQYF	TGTGCCCTCGTTGGGGTGTCGGATATGCAGTATTTT
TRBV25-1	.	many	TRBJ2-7	CASSDDRSYEQYF	TGTGCCAGCAGTGATGACCGCTCCTACGAGCAGTACTTC
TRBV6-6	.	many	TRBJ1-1	CASTPTGRINTEAFF	TGTGCCAGCACCCCTACCGGGCGTATTAACACTGAAGCTTTCTTT
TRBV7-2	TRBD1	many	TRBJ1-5	CASSPWTGVGQPQHF	TGTGCCAGCAGCCCCTGGACAGGGGTTGGGCAGCCCCAGCATTTT
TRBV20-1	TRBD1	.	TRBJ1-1	CSARSPMTGVNTEAFF	TGCAGTGCTAGATCCCCCATGACAGGGGTGAACACTGAAGCTTTCTTT
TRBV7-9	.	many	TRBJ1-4	CASSSATNEKLFF	TGTGCCAGCAGCTCTGCAACTAATGAAAAACTGTTTTTT
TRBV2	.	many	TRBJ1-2	CASSLRADNYGYTF	TGTGCCAGCAGCCTGCGGGCGGATAACTATGGCTACACCTTC
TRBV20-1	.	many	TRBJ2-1	CSASSVGLWNEQFF	TGCAGTGCTTCCTCGGTTGGGTTGTGGAATGAGCAGTTCTTC
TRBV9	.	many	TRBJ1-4	CASSVGTPGGEKLFF	TGTGCCAGCAGCGTCGGGACTCCGGGAGGTGAAAAACTGTTTTTT
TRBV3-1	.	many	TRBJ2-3	CASSQGTVSTDTQYF	TGTGCCAGCAGCCAAGGGACAGTCAGCACAGATACGCAGTATTTT
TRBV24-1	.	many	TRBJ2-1	CATGGAPGNEQFF	TGTGCCACCGGAGGGGCCCCGGGCAATGAGCAGTTCTTC
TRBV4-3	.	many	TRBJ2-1	CASSQDPAYNEQFF	TGCGCCAGCAGCCAAGACCCCGCGTACAATGAGCAGTTCTTC
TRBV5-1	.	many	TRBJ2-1	CASSLAGAPIDEQFF	TGCGCCAGCAGCTTGGCGGGGGCCCCGATCGATGAGCAGTTCTTC
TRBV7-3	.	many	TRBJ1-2	CASSPLPGRGYGYTF	TGTGCCAGCAGCCCTCTCCCCGGACGAGGGTACGGCTACACCTTC
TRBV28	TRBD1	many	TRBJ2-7	CASSLRSGTGNHEQYF	TGTGCCAGCAGTTTGCGATCCGGGACAGGGAACCACGAGCAGTACTTC
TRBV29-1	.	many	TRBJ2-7	CSAAATGRGEQYF	TGCAGCGCCGCCGCTACAGGGAGAGGGGAGCAGTACTTC
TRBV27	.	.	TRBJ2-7	CASSSPGQGYEQYF	TGTGCCAGCAGTTCCCCGGGACAAGGCTACGAGCAGTACTTC
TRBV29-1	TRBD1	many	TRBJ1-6	CSASQGWNSPLHF	TGCAGCGCTTCACAGGGGTGGAATTCACCCCTCCACTTT
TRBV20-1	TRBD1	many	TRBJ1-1	CSAFRTGENTEAFF	TGCAGTGCCTTTCGGACAGGGGAGAACACTGAAGCTTTCTTT
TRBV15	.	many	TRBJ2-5	CATSRDQDSPDQYF	TGTGCCACCAGCAGAGATCAGGACTCTCCGGACCAGTACTTC
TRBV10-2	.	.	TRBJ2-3	CASQLRYTDTQYF	TGCGCCAGTCAACTACGATACACAGATACGCAGTATTTT
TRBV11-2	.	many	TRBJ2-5	CASSFVAGSSETQYF	TGTGCCAGCAGCTTCGTCGCAGGGAGTAGTGAGACCCAGTACTTC
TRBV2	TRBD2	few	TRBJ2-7	CASSEERGGLGEQYF	TGTGCCAGCAGTGAAGAACGGGGGGGCCTTGGTGAGCAGTACTTC
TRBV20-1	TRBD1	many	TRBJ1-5	CSARDRQGGGNQPQHF	TGCAGTGCTAGAGATCGGCAGGGGGGCGGGAATCAGCCCCAGCATTTT
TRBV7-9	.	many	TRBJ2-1	CASSFGGGQLNEQFF	TGTGCCAGCAGCTTCGGCGGGGGACAATTGAATGAGCAGTTCTTC
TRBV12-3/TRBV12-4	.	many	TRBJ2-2	CASSPPRRGGPNTGELFF	TGTGCCAGCAGTCCCCCTAGGAGGGGGGGCCCTAACACCGGGGAGCTGTTTTTT
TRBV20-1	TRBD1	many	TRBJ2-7	CSAGQGSWDEQYF	TGCAGTGCTGGACAGGGGTCCTGGGACGAGCAGTACTTC
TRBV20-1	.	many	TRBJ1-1	CSARDTGILAEAFF	TGCAGTGCTAGAGATACGGGGATACTGGCTGAAGCTTTCTTT
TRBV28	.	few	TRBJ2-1	CASSSLIQKAVDEQFF	TGTGCCAGCAGCTCCCTCATCCAGAAAGCGGTCGATGAGCAGTTCTTC
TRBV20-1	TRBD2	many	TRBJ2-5	CSATQGASGGLETQYF	TGCAGTGCCACCCAGGGGGCTAGCGGGGGGCTAGAGACCCAGTACTTC
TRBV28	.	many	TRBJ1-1	CASSLVGGTEAFF	TGTGCCAGCAGTTTGGTAGGGGGCACTGAAGCTTTCTTT
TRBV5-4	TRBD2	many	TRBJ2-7	CASSDQGLTQYF	TGTGCCAGCAGCGACCAGGGACTAACGCAGTACTTC
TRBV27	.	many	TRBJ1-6	CASSSGSSYNSPLHF	TGTGCCAGCAGTTCGGGGAGCTCCTATAATTCACCCCTCCACTTT
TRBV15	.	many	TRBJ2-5	CATSRAETQYF	TGTGCCACCAGCAGAGCGGAGACCCAGTACTTC
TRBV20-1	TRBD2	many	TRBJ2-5	CSARSIPGLAGGPEETQYF	TGCAGTGCTAGATCAATACCGGGACTAGCGGGGGGGCCAGAAGAGACCCAGTACTTC
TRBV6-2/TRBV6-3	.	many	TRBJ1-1	CASIQGTEAFF	TGTGCCAGCATCCAGGGCACTGAAGCTTTCTTT